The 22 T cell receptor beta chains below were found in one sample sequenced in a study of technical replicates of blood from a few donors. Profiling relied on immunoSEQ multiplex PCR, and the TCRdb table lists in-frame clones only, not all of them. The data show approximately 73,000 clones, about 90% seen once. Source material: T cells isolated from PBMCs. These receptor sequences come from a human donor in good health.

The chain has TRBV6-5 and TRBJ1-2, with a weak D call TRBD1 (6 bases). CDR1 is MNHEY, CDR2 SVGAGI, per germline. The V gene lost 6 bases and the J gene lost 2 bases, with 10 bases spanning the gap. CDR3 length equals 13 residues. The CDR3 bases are TGTGCCAGCAGCCGAACAGGGAACTATGGCTACACCTTC. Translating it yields CASSRTGNYGYTF.

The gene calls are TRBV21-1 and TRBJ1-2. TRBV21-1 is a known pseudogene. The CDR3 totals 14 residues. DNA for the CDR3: TGTGCCAGCAGCATACGACTTCTAGGCTATGGCTACACCTTC. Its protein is CASSIRLLGYGYTF.

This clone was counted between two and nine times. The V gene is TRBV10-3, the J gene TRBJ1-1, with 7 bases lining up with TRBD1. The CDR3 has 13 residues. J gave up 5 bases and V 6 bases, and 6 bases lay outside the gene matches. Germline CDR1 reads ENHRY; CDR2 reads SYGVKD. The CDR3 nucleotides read TGTGCCATCAGCTCAACAGGGGTGACTGAAGCTTTCTTT. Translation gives CAISSTGVTEAFF.

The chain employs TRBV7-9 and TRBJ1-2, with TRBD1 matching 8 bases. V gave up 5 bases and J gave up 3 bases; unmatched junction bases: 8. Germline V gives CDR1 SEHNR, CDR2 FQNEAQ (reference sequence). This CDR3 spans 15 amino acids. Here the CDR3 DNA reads TGTGCCAGCAGCCAGCGGGACAGGACCTACTATGGCTACACCTTC. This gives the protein CASSQRDRTYYGYTF. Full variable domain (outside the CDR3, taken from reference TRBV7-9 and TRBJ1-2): DTGVSQNPRHKITKRGQNVTFRCDPISEHNRLYWYRQTLGQGPEFLTYFQNEAQLEKSRLLSDRFSAERPKGSFSTLEIQRTEQGDSAMYLCASSQRDRTYYGYTFGSGTRLTVV.

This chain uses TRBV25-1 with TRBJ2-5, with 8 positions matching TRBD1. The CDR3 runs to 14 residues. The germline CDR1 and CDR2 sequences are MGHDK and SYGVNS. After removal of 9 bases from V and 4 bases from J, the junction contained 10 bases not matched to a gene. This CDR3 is CASLDRGIGETQYF. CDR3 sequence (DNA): TGTGCCAGTCTAGACAGGGGCATTGGAGAGACCCAGTACTTC.

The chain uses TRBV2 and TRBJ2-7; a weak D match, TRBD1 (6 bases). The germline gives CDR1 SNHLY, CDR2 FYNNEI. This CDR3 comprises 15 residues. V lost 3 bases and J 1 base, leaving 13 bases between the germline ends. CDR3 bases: TGTGCCAGCAGTGATGCAGGGGTGAATTCCTACGAGCAGTACTTC. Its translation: CASSDAGVNSYEQYF.

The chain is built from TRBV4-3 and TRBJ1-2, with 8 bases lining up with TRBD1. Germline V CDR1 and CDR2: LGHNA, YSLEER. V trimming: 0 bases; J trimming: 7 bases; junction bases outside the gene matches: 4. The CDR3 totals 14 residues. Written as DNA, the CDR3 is TGCGCCAGCAGCCAAGAGACAGGGGTGGGTGGCTACACCTTC. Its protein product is CASSQETGVGGYTF.

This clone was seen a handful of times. As DNA, the CDR3 is TGTGCCAGGACCCAGGACAGTAAAAACATTCAGTACTTC. As protein: CARTQDSKNIQYF. The rearrangement uses TRBV5-8 and TRBJ2-4; D is possibly TRBD1 (6 bases). Trimming took 8 bases from V and 4 from J, leaving 13 bases between them. The CDR3 length is 13 residues. Germline values: CDR1 SGHTS, CDR2 YDEGEE.

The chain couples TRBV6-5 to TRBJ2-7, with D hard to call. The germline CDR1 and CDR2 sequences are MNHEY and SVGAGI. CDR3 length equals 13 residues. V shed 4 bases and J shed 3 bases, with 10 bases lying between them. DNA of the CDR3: TGTGCCAGCAGTTTCAATGAGGACTACGAGCAGTACTTC. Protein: CASSFNEDYEQYF.

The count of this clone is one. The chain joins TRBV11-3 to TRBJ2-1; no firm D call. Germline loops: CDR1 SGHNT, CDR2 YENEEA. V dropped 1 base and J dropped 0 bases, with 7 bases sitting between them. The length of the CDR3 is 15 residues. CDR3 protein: CASSLGSYSYNEQFF. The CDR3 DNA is TGTGCCAGCAGCTTAGGGAGTTACTCCTACAATGAGCAGTTCTTC.

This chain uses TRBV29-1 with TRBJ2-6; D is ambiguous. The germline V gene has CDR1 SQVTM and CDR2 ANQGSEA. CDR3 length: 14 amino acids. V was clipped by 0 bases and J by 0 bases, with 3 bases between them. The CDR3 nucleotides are TGCAGCGTTGAAGATATCTCTGGGGCCAACGTCCTGACTTTC. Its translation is CSVEDISGANVLTF.

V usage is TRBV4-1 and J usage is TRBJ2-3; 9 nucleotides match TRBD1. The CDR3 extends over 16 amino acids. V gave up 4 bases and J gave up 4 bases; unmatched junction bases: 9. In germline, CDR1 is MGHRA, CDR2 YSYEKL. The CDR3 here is CASSPGDRVNPDTQYF. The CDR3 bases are TGCGCCAGCAGCCCGGGGGACAGGGTAAACCCAGATACGCAGTATTTT.

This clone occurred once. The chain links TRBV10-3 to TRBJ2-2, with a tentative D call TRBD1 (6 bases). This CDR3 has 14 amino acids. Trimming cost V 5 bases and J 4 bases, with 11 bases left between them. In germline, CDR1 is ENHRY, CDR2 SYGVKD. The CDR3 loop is CAISFQQGTGELFF. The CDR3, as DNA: TGTGCCATCAGTTTTCAACAGGGCACCGGGGAGCTGTTTTTT.

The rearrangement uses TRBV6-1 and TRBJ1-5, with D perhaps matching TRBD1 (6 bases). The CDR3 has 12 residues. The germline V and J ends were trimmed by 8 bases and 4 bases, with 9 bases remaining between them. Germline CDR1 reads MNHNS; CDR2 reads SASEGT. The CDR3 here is CASLDSNQPQHF. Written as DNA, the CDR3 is TGTGCCAGCCTGGACAGTAATCAGCCCCAGCATTTT.

CDR3 sequence: CASSYNTGNTIYF. DNA for the CDR3: TGTGCCAGCAGTTACAATACCGGAAACACCATATATTTT. The chain carries TRBV28 and TRBJ1-3; no clear D gene. The CDR3 loop spans 13 amino acids. Per the germline V gene, CDR1 is MDHEN and CDR2 is SYDVKM. Trimming took 4 bases from V and 4 from J, leaving 8 bases between them.

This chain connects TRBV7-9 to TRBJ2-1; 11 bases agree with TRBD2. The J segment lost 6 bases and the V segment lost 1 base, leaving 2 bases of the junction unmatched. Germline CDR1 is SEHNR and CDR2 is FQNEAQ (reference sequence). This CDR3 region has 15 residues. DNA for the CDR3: TGTGCCAGCAGCTTAGGACTAGCGGGAATCAATGAGCAGTTCTTC. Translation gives CASSLGLAGINEQFF. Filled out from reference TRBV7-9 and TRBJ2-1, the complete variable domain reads DTGVSQNPRHKITKRGQNVTFRCDPISEHNRLYWYRQTLGQGPEFLTYFQNEAQLEKSRLLSDRFSAERPKGSFSTLEIQRTEQGDSAMYLCASSLGLAGINEQFFGPGTRLTVL.

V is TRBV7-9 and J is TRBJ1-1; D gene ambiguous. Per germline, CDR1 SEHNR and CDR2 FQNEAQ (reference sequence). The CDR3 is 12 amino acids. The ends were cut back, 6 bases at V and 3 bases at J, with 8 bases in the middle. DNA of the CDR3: TGTGCCAGCAGTCAACAGTACACTGAAGCTTTCTTT. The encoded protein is CASSQQYTEAFF.

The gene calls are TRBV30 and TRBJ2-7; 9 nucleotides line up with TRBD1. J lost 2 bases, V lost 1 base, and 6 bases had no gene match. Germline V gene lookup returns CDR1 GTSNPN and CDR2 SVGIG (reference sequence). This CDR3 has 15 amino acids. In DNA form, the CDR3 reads TGTGCCTGGAGTGAAGGGACAGGGATCCCCTACGAGCAGTACTTC. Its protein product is CAWSEGTGIPYEQYF.

The CDR3 loop is CASRSGTPHQPQHF. The CDR3 DNA follows: TGTGCCAGTAGGTCCGGTACCCCTCATCAGCCCCAGCATTTT. The chain carries TRBV19 and TRBJ1-5; D call uncertain. The V end lost 6 bases, the J end lost 5 bases, and 14 bases lay between the germline ends. Looked up from germline, CDR1 is LNHDA and CDR2 is SQIVND (reference sequence). The CDR3 totals 14 residues.

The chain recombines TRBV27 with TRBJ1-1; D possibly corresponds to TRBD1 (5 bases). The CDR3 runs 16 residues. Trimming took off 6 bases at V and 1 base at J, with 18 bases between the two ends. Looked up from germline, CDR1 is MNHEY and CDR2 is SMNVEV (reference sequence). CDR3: CASSLYPGGGNTEAFF. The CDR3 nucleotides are TGTGCCAGCAGCCTATACCCCGGGGGTGGGAACACTGAAGCTTTCTTT.

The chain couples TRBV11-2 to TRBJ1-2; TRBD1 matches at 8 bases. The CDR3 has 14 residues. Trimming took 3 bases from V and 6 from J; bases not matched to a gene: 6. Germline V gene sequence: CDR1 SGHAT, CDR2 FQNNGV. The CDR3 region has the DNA TGTGCCAGCAGCTTGGCTCCAGGGGGCGATGGCTACACCTTC. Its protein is CASSLAPGGDGYTF.

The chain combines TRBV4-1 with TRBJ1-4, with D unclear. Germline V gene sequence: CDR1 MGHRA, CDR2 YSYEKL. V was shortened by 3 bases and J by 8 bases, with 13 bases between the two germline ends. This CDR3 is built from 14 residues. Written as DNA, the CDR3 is TGCGCCAGCAGCCAGGGTGCCTCGGGGGAAAAACTGTTTTTT. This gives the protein CASSQGASGEKLFF.